The present T cell receptor (beta chain) was sequenced within a study of beta chain features in type 1 diabetes. Study-wide context: The patients were much like the healthy donors in age, gender and cell yields.

Notes on this clone: The antigen remains undetermined.

CD4+ cells of the naive, central memory, regulatory and stem cell-like memory types were sorted via CD45RO/CCR7/CD25/CD127/CD95/CD27. Purities over 95% were achieved in all sorted populations. The CDR3 is 15 amino acids. CDR1 SGHTA and CDR2 FQGNSA come from the germline V gene. Trimming took 2 bases from V and 2 from J, leaving 12 bases between them. Findings of the study overall: Naive, central memory and Treg TCRB repertoires seemed to resemble each other more closely in patients than they did in healthy donors.

Investigators reverse transcribed all isolated RNA, so they sequenced expressed TCRB transcripts. The repertoire was sequenced with immunoSEQ multiplex PCR; TCRdb's copy has only in-frame clones and lacks some. The sample has around 400,000 clones, over 13% seen once; the top ten hold about 0.02%. The receptor was isolated from a woman aged 18 to 35 in good health. Sequenced sample: naive CD4+ T cells from blood. V gene TRBV7-2 combines with J gene TRBJ1-2; the D is unclear. The CDR3 coding sequence is TGTGCCAGCAGCTTACAACAAGTACCCAACTATGGCTACACCTTC. Its translation is CASSLQQVPNYGYTF. Filled out from reference TRBV7-2 and TRBJ1-2, the complete variable domain reads GAGVSQSPSNKVTEKGKDVELRCDPISGHTALYWYRQSLGQGLEFLIYFQGNSAPDKSGLPSDRFSAERTGGSVSTLTIQRTQQEDSAVYLCASSLQQVPNYGYTFGSGTRLTVV.